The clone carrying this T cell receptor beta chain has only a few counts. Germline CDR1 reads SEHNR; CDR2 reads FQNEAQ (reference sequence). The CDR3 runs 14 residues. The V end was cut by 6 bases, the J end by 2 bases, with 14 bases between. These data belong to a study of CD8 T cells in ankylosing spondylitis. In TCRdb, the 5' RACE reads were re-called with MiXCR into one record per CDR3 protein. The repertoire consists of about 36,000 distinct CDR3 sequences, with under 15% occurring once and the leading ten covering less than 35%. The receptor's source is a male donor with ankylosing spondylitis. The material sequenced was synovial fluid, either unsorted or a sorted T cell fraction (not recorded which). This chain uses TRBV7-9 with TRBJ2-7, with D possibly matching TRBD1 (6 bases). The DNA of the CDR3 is TGTGCCAGCAGTCGGACAGACCGTACCTACGAGCAGTACTTC. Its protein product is CASSRTDRTYEQYF. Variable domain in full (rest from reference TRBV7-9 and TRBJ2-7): DTGVSQNPRHKITKRGQNVTFRCDPISEHNRLYWYRQTLGQGPEFLTYFQNEAQLEKSRLLSDRFSAERPKGSFSTLEIQRTEQGDSAMYLCASSRTDRTYEQYFGPGTRLTVT.